Each of the 15 T cell receptor beta chains below was sequenced from the same sample in a study of tumor-infiltrating lymphocytes in primary liver carcinoma. From approximately 0.5 ug of total RNA, TCR beta-specific cDNA was reverse-transcribed using a constant-region primer. The TCR beta library was amplified through three nested multiplex PCR rounds in a modified ARM-PCR procedure. TRBV1-TRBV30 forward primers paired with a C-beta reverse primer drove the first two PCR rounds, around 9 cycles each. A single record per CDR3 protein comes from TCRdb applying MiXCR to the multiplex PCR reads. The data contain approximately 110,000 distinct CDR3 sequences, approximately 70% of them singletons. Starting material for RNA and DNA co-extraction consisted of about 17-30 mg of unsorted bulk tissue. Sequenced material: liver tumor tissue from sampling region 1. Subset: tumor region T1, superior pole. Receptors originate from a woman aged 60-75 years with primary liver carcinoma and hepatitis B virus infection.

In its sample, this clonotype ranks as medium-sized (0.01 to 0.1%). The chain couples TRBV11-2 to TRBJ2-1; 12 nucleotides line up with TRBD2. The junction had 9 bases not matched to a gene; V was cut back by 1 base and J by 5 bases. CDR3 length: 18 amino acids. Per germline, CDR1 SGHAT and CDR2 FQNNGV. The CDR3 nucleotides are TGTGCCAGCAGCTTAGCCCCCCTAGCGGGAGGGCAAAACAATGAGCAGTTCTTC. Translating it yields CASSLAPLAGGQNNEQFF.

A word on this clonotype: Lacking the conserved final phenylalanine or tryptophan, this CDR3 likely reflects a read error. This chain connects TRBV11-2 to TRBJ2-1; a possible D gene is TRBD2 (5 bases). Judging by the DNA end, TRBJ2-7 fits better; the J call may be wrong. CDR1 is SGHAT, CDR2 FQNNGV, per germline. The CDR3 is made up of 15 amino acids. The CDR3 DNA reads as TGTGCCAGCAGCTTAGGGACTCGCGGTTACAATGAGCAGTACATC. Protein product: CASSLGTRGYNEQYI.

The V and J genes are TRBV11-2 and TRBJ2-1; 7 bases line up with TRBD2. Germline-derived CDR1 and CDR2 are SGHAT and FQNNGV. V lost 5 bases, J lost 14 bases, and 15 bases stayed unmatched. The CDR3 is made up of 14 amino acids. CDR3 residues: CASSQPGLSSGKFF. The CDR3 region has the DNA TGTGCCAGCAGCCAACCGGGACTAAGTTCTGGGAAGTTCTTC.

About this clonotype: A single base separates this from a much larger clone, so it may be a read error. The chain joins TRBV6-5 to TRBJ2-5, with no clear D. This CDR3 region has 15 residues. Germline V CDR1 and CDR2: MNHEY, SVGAGI. The CDR3 here is CVSSYLSSYQETQYF. The CDR3 bases are TGTGTCAGCAGTTACCTCTCTTCGTACCAAGAGACCCAGTACTTC.

About this clonotype itself: This may stem from a read error, because a much larger clone lies one nucleotide away. The rearrangement links TRBV5-4 to TRBJ2-5; weak D call: TRBD1 (5 bases). Germline V lookup: CDR1 SGHNT, CDR2 YYREEE (reference sequence). There are 14 residues in the CDR3. The V end lost 0 bases, the J end lost 1 base, and 7 bases lay between the germline ends. CDR3 bases: TGTGCCAGCAGCTTGGACAGGTGCCAAGAGACCCAGTACTTC. This codes for CASSLDRCQETQYF. The complete variable domain, with remaining parts taken from reference TRBV5-4 and TRBJ2-5, reads ETGVTQSPTHLIKTRGQQVTLRCSSQSGHNTVSWYQQALGQGPQFIFQYYREEENGRGNFPPRFSGLQFPNYSSELNVNALELDDSALYLCASSLDRCQETQYFGPGTRLLVL.

V and J are TRBV5-6 and TRBJ2-3, with 10 bases that match TRBD1. CDR3 length equals 16 residues. The germline V gene encodes CDR1 SGHDT and CDR2 YYEEEE. The DNA of the CDR3 is TGTGACAACAGCAGACAGGGGGCGGCCTTCACAGATACGCAGTATTTT. It encodes CDNSRQGAAFTDTQYF.

There are many counts of this clonotype. The gene calls are TRBV4-2 and TRBJ2-3, with 10 bases that match TRBD2. After removal of 1 base from V and 1 base from J, the junction contained 5 bases not matched to a gene. This CDR3 comprises 17 residues. The V gene's germline CDR1 is LGHNA and CDR2 YNFKEQ. CDR3 loop: CASSQVGTSGGTDTQYF. CDR3 in DNA: TGTGCCAGCAGCCAAGTTGGTACTAGCGGGGGCACAGATACGCAGTATTTT.

The rearrangement joins TRBV10-3 to TRBJ1-1, with TRBD1 identical over 7 bases. There are 15 residues in the CDR3. Germline V gene lookup returns CDR1 ENHRY and CDR2 SYGVKD. V shed 7 bases, J shed 1 base, and the junction held 9 bases outside the gene matches. This CDR3 reads CAITTGTATNTEAFF. Written as DNA, the CDR3 is TGTGCCATCACGACAGGGACAGCTACGAACACTGAAGCTTTCTTT.

Note on this clonotype: Germline is not matched at one junction end, which may reflect a read error. The V call is TRBV29-1, the J call TRBJ2-2; 8 bases agree with TRBD1. The CDR3 spans 15 residues. The germline CDR1 and CDR2 sequences are SQVTM and ANQGSEA. CDR3 sequence reads: CNVEDDRGRTGELFF. CDR3 DNA: TGCAACGTTGAAGATGACAGGGGACGCACCGGGGAGCTGTTTTTC.

This chain links TRBV11-2 with TRBJ2-2; D might be TRBD1 or TRBD2, each matching 6 bases. Germline-derived CDR1 and CDR2 are SGHAT and FQNNGV. The CDR3 extends over 17 amino acids. V gave up 2 bases and J gave up 11 bases, with 24 bases separating them. The CDR3 is CASSLSLWGANTRELFF. The CDR3 DNA reads TGTGCCAGCAGCTTATCCCTGTGGGGGGCGAACACCAGAGAGCTGTTTTTT. Supplemented by reference TRBV11-2 and TRBJ2-2, the full variable domain reads EAGVAQSPRYKIIEKRQSVAFWCNPISGHATLYWYQQILGQGPKLLIQFQNNGVVDDSQLPKDRFSAERLKGVDSTLKIQPAKLEDSAVYLCASSLSLWGANTRELFFGEGSRLTVL.

Worth noting for this clonotype: This may come from a read error, since a much larger clone is one base off. The rearrangement uses TRBV12-3 or TRBV12-4 and TRBJ2-3; D is ambiguous. The CDR3 is 12 amino acids. The CDR3: CASSFSTDRQYF. CDR3 nucleotides: TGTGCCAGCAGTTTCAGCACAGATAGGCAGTATTTT.

This clonotype has only a few counts. V is TRBV2 and J is TRBJ2-3; no clear D gene. Germline-derived CDR1 and CDR2 are SNHLY and FYNNEI. The V and J ends lost 4 bases and 1 base respectively, with 9 bases between them. The CDR3 has 14 amino acids. The CDR3 here is CASSVYGGTDTQYF. In DNA, the CDR3 is TGTGCCAGCAGTGTCTATGGAGGCACAGATACGCAGTATTTT.

This clonotype was observed a handful of times. The V call is TRBV28, the J call TRBJ2-7, with 10 bases aligning to TRBD1. J lost 2 bases, V lost 5 bases, and 6 bases had no gene match. The germline gives CDR1 MDHEN, CDR2 SYDVKM. The CDR3 extends over 15 amino acids. The CDR3 here is CASSVPGQGTYEQYF. The DNA for the CDR3 is TGTGCCAGCAGTGTACCGGGACAGGGGACCTACGAGCAGTACTTC.

On this clonotype itself: A junction boundary mismatches the germline segment, possibly from a read error. The chain recombines TRBV11-2 with TRBJ1-1, with D possibly matching TRBD1 (6 bases). This CDR3 spans 15 amino acids. CDR1 is SGHAT and CDR2 is FQNNGV in the germline V gene. CDR3 region: CANSYAGGAITEAFF. DNA for the CDR3: TGTGCCAACAGCTACGCCGGGGGGGCTATCACTGAAGCTTTCTTT.

This clonotype was detected only a few times. V and J are TRBV2 and TRBJ1-6; no reliable D call. The V gene lost 5 bases and the J gene lost 8 bases, with 13 bases spanning the gap. Per germline, CDR1 SNHLY and CDR2 FYNNEI. The CDR3 has 14 amino acids. CDR3 DNA: TGTGCCAGCAGTAGAAGCCCCAGAGATTCACCCCTCCACTTT. Residues: CASSRSPRDSPLHF.